These 27 T cell receptor beta chains came from one sample sequenced in a study of Ad26.COV2.S vaccination and SARS-CoV-2 variants. Treatment: about 20 received Ad26.COV2.S at low or high dose, single or two shots; 5 received placebo; per-sample allocation not given. Collection of the samples took place on day 63 after the first injection of vaccine or placebo. Measured with immunoSEQ multiplex PCR; TCRdb has only the in-frame clones, and not every one. Of a few hundred thousand clones listed, roughly 84% were seen once; the top ten hold around 3.6%. This specimen consisted of peripheral blood, obtained in a trial of Ad26.COV2.S vaccine versus placebo. These receptors originate from a person aged 18-60 years who received the Ad26.COV2.S COVID-19 vaccine or a placebo.

The chain couples TRBV7-8 to TRBJ2-7; 9 bases align to TRBD1. Germline-derived CDR1 and CDR2 are SGHVS and FQNEAQ. V trimming: 3 bases; J trimming: 5 bases; junction bases outside the gene matches: 8. This CDR3 comprises 15 residues. This CDR3 is CASSLEGQGYHEQYF. In DNA form, the CDR3 reads TGTGCCAGCAGCTTGGAAGGACAGGGGTACCACGAGCAGTACTTC.

The J gene is TRBJ2-2, the V gene TRBV30; 8 bases map to TRBD1. From germline, CDR1 is GTSNPN and CDR2 SVGIG (reference sequence). This CDR3 region has 14 residues. V dropped 7 bases and J dropped 1; count of bases not matched to a gene: 5. CDR3 sequence: CASHGTGNTGELFF. CDR3 bases: TGTGCCTCCCATGGGACAGGGAACACCGGGGAGCTGTTTTTT.

CDR3 bases: TGTGCCAGCAGTTTTAGCGGGGGCGCGAACACCGGGGAGCTGTTTTTT. Encoded protein: CASSFSGGANTGELFF. The chain links TRBV6-5 to TRBJ2-2, with 9 bases aligning to TRBD2. The germline V gene has CDR1 MNHEY and CDR2 SVGAGI. V dropped 4 bases and J dropped 0; count of bases not matched to a gene: 3. The CDR3 is 16 amino acids.

This sequence joins TRBV6-6 and TRBJ2-1, with D perhaps being TRBD1 or TRBD2 (5 bases each). Trimming stripped 6 bases from V and 4 bases from J, with 13 bases between. The CDR3 has 14 residues. Germline CDR1 reads MNHNY; CDR2 reads SVGAGI (reference sequence). In DNA form, the CDR3 reads TGTGCCAGCAGATGGGAGACAGAATACAATGAGCAGTTCTTC. It translates to CASRWETEYNEQFF.

The chain employs TRBV15 and TRBJ2-4; 8 positions agree with TRBD1. Per germline, CDR1 LNHNV and CDR2 YYDKDF (reference sequence). This CDR3 contains 13 residues. V gave up 6 bases and J gave up 6 bases; unmatched junction bases: 4. This chain's CDR3 is CATRLDRANIQYF. Here the CDR3 DNA reads TGTGCCACCAGACTGGACAGGGCAAACATTCAGTACTTC.

This chain links TRBV3-1 (or the pseudogene TRBV3-2) with TRBJ1-2, with TRBD1 matching 8 bases. The germline CDR1 and CDR2 sequences are LGHDT and YNNKEL (reference sequence). This CDR3 is built from 12 residues. Trimming cost V 7 bases and J 7 bases; bases outside gene matches: 5. In nucleotides, the CDR3 is TGTGCCAGCATTGGACAGGGACTTGGCTACACCTTC. It yields the protein CASIGQGLGYTF.

This chain connects TRBV19 to TRBJ1-4; the D is unclear. Germline CDR1 and CDR2: LNHDA and SQIVND (reference sequence). Trimming stripped 6 bases from V and 8 bases from J, with 16 bases between. The CDR3 sequence is 14 residues long. The CDR3 is CASRTGGVSEKLFF. The CDR3 DNA sequence: TGTGCCAGTAGGACGGGCGGGGTATCAGAAAAACTGTTTTTT.

This rearrangement joins TRBV6-6 to TRBJ1-2; TRBD1 might be the D (5 bases). Germline V gene lookup returns CDR1 MNHNY and CDR2 SVGAGI (reference sequence). The CDR3 is 15 amino acids. Trimming removed 5 bases at V and 2 bases at J, with 15 bases between. The CDR3 region has the DNA TGTGCCAGCAGTCAACCGGGACTTTGGAACTATGGCTACACCTTC. Encoded protein: CASSQPGLWNYGYTF.

The chain uses TRBV9 and TRBJ1-1; D not resolved. There are 12 residues in the CDR3. Trimming took 4 bases from V and 5 from J, leaving 9 bases between them. Germline V gene lookup returns CDR1 SGDLS and CDR2 YYNGEE. The CDR3 region has the DNA TGTGCCAGCAGCAAGGACGGGACTGAAGCTTTCTTT. Protein: CASSKDGTEAFF.

The chain uses TRBV9 and TRBJ2-1; 7 nucleotides line up with TRBD1. Germline V CDR1 and CDR2: SGDLS, YYNGEE. The CDR3 has 15 amino acids. The ends lost 2 bases at V and 7 bases at J; junction bases unmatched: 9. This chain's CDR3 is CASSVWDTRGNEQFF. CDR3 sequence (DNA): TGTGCCAGCAGCGTTTGGGACACCAGGGGGAATGAGCAGTTCTTC.

The rearrangement links TRBV10-2 to TRBJ1-5, with D hard to call. This CDR3 comprises 13 residues. The V end lost 5 bases, the J end lost 2 bases, and 7 bases lay between the germline ends. Germline CDR1 reads WSHSY; CDR2 reads SAAADI. The CDR3 region is CASSYSGNQPQHF. The CDR3 nucleotides are TGCGCCAGCAGTTATAGCGGCAATCAGCCCCAGCATTTT.

This chain uses TRBV6-2 or TRBV6-3 with TRBJ1-2, with D maybe TRBD1 (5 bases). V lost 6 bases and J 3 bases, leaving 23 bases between the germline ends. Per the germline V gene, CDR1 is MNHEY and CDR2 is SVGEGT. This CDR3 is 17 amino acids long. CDR3 sequence reads: CASSASPGDHTYYGYTF. The CDR3, as DNA: TGTGCCAGCAGCGCTAGTCCCGGGGACCATACGTACTATGGCTACACCTTC.

This clone was recorded a few times. This chain uses TRBV28 with TRBJ1-3; no definite D call. Trimming pared 0 bases from V and 0 bases from J, leaving 9 bases between. The V gene's germline CDR1 is MDHEN and CDR2 SYDVKM. The length of the CDR3 is 16 residues. CDR3 protein: CASSLWTRSSGNTIYF. The CDR3 nucleotides read TGTGCCAGCAGTTTATGGACGAGGAGCTCTGGAAACACCATATATTTT.

This rearrangement joins TRBV3-1 (or the pseudogene TRBV3-2) to TRBJ2-7; TRBD2 agrees at 11 bases. There are 14 residues in the CDR3. Germline V gene sequence: CDR1 LGHDT, CDR2 YNNKEL (reference sequence). Trimming cost V 7 bases and J 3 bases; bases outside gene matches: 5. The CDR3 here is CASTPGTSGYEQYF. The CDR3 nucleotides are TGTGCCAGCACCCCTGGGACTAGCGGCTACGAGCAGTACTTC.

V gene TRBV6-1 combines with J gene TRBJ2-3; D is undetermined. The CDR3 is 14 amino acids. The V and J ends lost 7 bases and 0 bases respectively, with 11 bases between them. Germline V gives CDR1 MNHNS, CDR2 SASEGT. The CDR3: CASTRNPSTDTQYF. In nucleotides, the CDR3 is TGTGCCAGCACCCGCAATCCTAGCACAGATACGCAGTATTTT.

This clone is a singleton in its sample. The gene calls are TRBV5-4 and TRBJ1-4; 9 bases align to TRBD1. Losses at the gene ends were 0 bases for V and 7 bases for J; bases not matched to a gene: 1. The CDR3 contains 14 residues. Germline CDR1 reads SGHNT; CDR2 reads YYREEE (reference sequence). The DNA of the CDR3 is TGTGCCAGCAGCTTGGCGGGACAGGGTGAAAAACTGTTTTTT. It specifies CASSLAGQGEKLFF. Combining the CDR3 with reference TRBV5-4 and TRBJ1-4 gives the whole variable domain ETGVTQSPTHLIKTRGQQVTLRCSSQSGHNTVSWYQQALGQGPQFIFQYYREEENGRGNFPPRFSGLQFPNYSSELNVNALELDDSALYLCASSLAGQGEKLFFGSGTQLSVL.

The chain combines TRBV27 with TRBJ1-6; D unclear. CDR1 and CDR2 (germline): MNHEY, SMNVEV (reference sequence). V lost 5 bases and J 0 bases, leaving 8 bases between the germline ends. This CDR3 is built from 15 residues. CDR3 DNA sequence: TGTGCCAGCAGTCCCTCACTCTCCTATAATTCACCCCTCCACTTT. Protein sequence: CASSPSLSYNSPLHF.

This sequence joins TRBV6-2 or TRBV6-3 and TRBJ1-5; D is ambiguous. Germline-derived CDR1 and CDR2 are MNHEY and SVGEGT. The CDR3 runs 14 residues. The V end lost 2 bases, the J end lost 2 bases, and 7 bases lay between the germline ends. The DNA of the CDR3 is TGTGCCAGCAGTTACGTTACAGGCAATCAGCCCCAGCATTTT. This translates into CASSYVTGNQPQHF.

The chain employs TRBV14 and TRBJ1-3, with D possibly being TRBD1 (6 bases). The V end lost 0 bases, the J end lost 7 bases, and 19 bases lay between the germline ends. Germline V gives CDR1 SGHDN, CDR2 FVKESK. The CDR3 is 17 residues long. The CDR3 protein is CASSQDSARGSWNTIYF. For the CDR3, the DNA is TGTGCCAGCAGCCAAGACAGTGCCAGGGGAAGCTGGAACACCATATATTTT.

J is TRBJ2-1 and V is TRBV24-1; D might be TRBD2 (6 bases). The V end was cut by 0 bases, the J end by 2 bases, with 13 bases between. The germline V gene encodes CDR1 KGHDR and CDR2 SFDVKD. The CDR3 is made up of 17 amino acids. The CDR3 coding sequence is TGTGCCACCAGTGATTTGTTGCTGGGGGGAGCCTACAATGAGCAGTTCTTC. Translated: CATSDLLLGGAYNEQFF.

Only a few counts were recorded for this clone. The gene calls are TRBV7-8 and TRBJ2-7; 16 bases align to TRBD2. Germline V CDR1 and CDR2: SGHVS, FQNEAQ. The ends lost 5 bases at V and 3 bases at J; junction bases unmatched: 7. The CDR3 covers 17 residues. The CDR3 region is CASSPGTSGGAVYEQYF. In DNA form, the CDR3 reads TGTGCCAGCAGCCCCGGGACTAGCGGGGGGGCCGTCTACGAGCAGTACTTC. Combining the CDR3 with reference TRBV7-8 and TRBJ2-7 gives the whole variable domain GAGVSQSPRYKVAKRGQDVALRCDPISGHVSLFWYQQALGQGPEFLTYFQNEAQLDKSGLPSDRFFAERPEGSVSTLKIQRTQQEDSAVYLCASSPGTSGGAVYEQYFGPGTRLTVT.

The chain combines TRBV4-2 with TRBJ1-2; a weak D match, TRBD1 (5 bases). CDR1 and CDR2 (germline): LGHNA, YNFKEQ. V was pared by 1 base and J by 6 bases, with 15 bases between. This CDR3 is built from 15 residues. The CDR3 coding sequence is TGTGCCAGCAGCCAAGGACCCATCGTAGGGGATGGCTACACCTTC. This codes for CASSQGPIVGDGYTF.

The chain combines TRBV30 with TRBJ2-7, with 8 positions matching TRBD1. Germline lookup yields CDR1 GTSNPN and CDR2 SVGIG (reference sequence). The CDR3 is 13 amino acids. V shed 2 bases and J 6 bases; nucleotides not matched to a gene: 6. The chain's CDR3 is CAWSLGQGGEQYF. CDR3 sequence (DNA): TGTGCCTGGAGTCTTGGACAGGGAGGCGAGCAGTACTTC.

The chain employs TRBV11-2 and TRBJ2-1; 9 bases line up with TRBD2. Per germline, CDR1 SGHAT and CDR2 FQNNGV. The CDR3 has 15 amino acids. The trim removed 1 base at V and 7 bases at J, leaving 5 bases unmatched. Here the CDR3 reads CASSLASGEKNEQFF. The CDR3 nucleotides read TGTGCCAGCAGCTTAGCTAGCGGGGAAAAAAATGAGCAGTTCTTC.

This chain joins TRBV2 and TRBJ2-6, with 10 bases matching TRBD1. The V and J ends lost 7 bases and 2 bases, in that order; junction bases with no gene match: 5. CDR1 and CDR2 (germline): SNHLY, FYNNEI. The CDR3 runs 16 residues. The CDR3 region is CASNRDRGPGANVLTF. In DNA form, the CDR3 reads TGTGCCAGCAACCGGGACAGGGGCCCTGGGGCCAACGTCCTGACTTTC.

This clone occurred a few times. The chain is built from TRBV2 and TRBJ1-5; D remains ambiguous. The germline V gene has CDR1 SNHLY and CDR2 FYNNEI. There are 14 residues in the CDR3. Trimming took 7 bases from V and 1 from J, leaving 11 bases between them. CDR3 sequence reads: CASKRAYSNQPQHF. As DNA, the CDR3 is TGTGCCAGCAAAAGGGCCTACAGCAATCAGCCCCAGCATTTT.

This chain joins TRBV1 and TRBJ2-5; TRBD2 is the table's D call, not checked against the DNA. TRBV1 is listed as a pseudogene. CDR3 size: 18 residues. The CDR3 nucleotides read TGCACCAGCAGCCCACCGGCCCGGGCGGGGGGGCCACGAGAGACCCAGTACTTC. As protein: CTSSPPARAGGPRETQYF.